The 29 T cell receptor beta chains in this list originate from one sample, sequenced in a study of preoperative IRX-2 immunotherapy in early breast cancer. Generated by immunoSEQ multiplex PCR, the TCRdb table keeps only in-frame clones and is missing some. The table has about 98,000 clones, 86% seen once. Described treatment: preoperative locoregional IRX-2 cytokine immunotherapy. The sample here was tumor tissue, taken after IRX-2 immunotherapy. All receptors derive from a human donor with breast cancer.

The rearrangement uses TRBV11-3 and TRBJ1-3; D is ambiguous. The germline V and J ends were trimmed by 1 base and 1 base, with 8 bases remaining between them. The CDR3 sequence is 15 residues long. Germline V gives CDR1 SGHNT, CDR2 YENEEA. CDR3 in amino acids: CASSLGFGSGNTIYF. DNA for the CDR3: TGTGCCAGCAGCTTAGGATTCGGGTCTGGAAACACCATATATTTT. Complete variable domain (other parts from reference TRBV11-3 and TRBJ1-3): EAGVVQSPRYKIIEKKQPVAFWCNPISGHNTLYWYLQNLGQGPELLIRYENEEAVDDSQLPKDRFSAERLKGVDSTLKIQPAELGDSAVYLCASSLGFGSGNTIYFGEGSWLTVV.

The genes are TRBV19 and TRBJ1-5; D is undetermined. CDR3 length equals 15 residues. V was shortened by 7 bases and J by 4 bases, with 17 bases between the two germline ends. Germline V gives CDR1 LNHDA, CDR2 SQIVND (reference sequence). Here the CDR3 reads CASKPVVGSNQPQHF. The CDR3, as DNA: TGTGCCAGTAAGCCGGTCGTCGGGTCGAATCAGCCCCAGCATTTT.

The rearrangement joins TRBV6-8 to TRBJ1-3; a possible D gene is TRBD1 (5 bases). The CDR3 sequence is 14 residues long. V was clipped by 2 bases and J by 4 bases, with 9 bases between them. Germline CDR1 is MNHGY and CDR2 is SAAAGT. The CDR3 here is CASSYGGIGNTIYF. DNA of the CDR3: TGTGCCAGCAGTTACGGGGGAATCGGAAACACCATATATTTT.

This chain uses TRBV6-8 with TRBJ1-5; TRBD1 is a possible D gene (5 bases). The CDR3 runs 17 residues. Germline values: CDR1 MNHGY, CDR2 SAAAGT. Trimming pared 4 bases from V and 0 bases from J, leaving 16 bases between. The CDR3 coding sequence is TGTGCCAGCAGTTCCCGCAGGGACCCATATAGCAATCAGCCCCAGCATTTT. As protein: CASSSRRDPYSNQPQHF.

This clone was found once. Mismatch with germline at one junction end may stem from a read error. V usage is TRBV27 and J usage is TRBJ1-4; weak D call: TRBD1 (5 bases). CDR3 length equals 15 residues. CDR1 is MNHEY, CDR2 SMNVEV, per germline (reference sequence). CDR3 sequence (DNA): TGTGCCACCAGTGACCAAGTGGGGGGTTCTGAAAAACTGTTTTTT. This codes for CATSDQVGGSEKLFF.

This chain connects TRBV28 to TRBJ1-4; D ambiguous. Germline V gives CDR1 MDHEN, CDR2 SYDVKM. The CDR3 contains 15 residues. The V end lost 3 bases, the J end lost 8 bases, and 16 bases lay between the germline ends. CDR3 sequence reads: CASSLIRPKAEKLFF. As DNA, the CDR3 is TGTGCCAGCAGTTTGATCCGGCCCAAAGCGGAAAAACTGTTTTTT. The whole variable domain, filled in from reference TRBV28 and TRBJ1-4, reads DVKVTQSSRYLVKRTGEKVFLECVQDMDHENMFWYRQDPGLGLRLIYFSYDVKMKEKGDIPEGYSVSREKKERFSLILESASTNQTSMYLCASSLIRPKAEKLFFGSGTQLSVL.

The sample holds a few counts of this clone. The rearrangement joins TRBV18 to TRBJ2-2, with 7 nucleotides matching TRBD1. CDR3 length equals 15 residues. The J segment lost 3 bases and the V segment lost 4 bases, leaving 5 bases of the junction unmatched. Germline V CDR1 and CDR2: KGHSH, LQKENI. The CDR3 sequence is CASSRRQGDTGELFF. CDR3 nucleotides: TGTGCCAGCTCACGACGACAGGGTGACACCGGGGAGCTGTTTTTT.

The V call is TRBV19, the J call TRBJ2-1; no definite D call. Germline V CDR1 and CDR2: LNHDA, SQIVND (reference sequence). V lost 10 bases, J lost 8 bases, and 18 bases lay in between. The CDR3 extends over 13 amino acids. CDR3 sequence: CATSPPALHEQFF. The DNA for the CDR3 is TGTGCCACTTCCCCCCCAGCGCTCCATGAGCAGTTCTTC.

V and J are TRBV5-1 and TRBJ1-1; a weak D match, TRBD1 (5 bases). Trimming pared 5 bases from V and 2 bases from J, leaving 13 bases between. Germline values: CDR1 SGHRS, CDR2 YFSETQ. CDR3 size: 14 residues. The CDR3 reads CASSQVGRNTEAFF. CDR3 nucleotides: TGCGCCAGCAGTCAGGTGGGGCGTAACACTGAAGCTTTCTTT.

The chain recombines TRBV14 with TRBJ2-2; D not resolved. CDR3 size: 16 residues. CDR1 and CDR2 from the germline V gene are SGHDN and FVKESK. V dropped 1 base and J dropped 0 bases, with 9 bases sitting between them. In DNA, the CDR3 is TGTGCCAGCAGCCAAGCCCCCGGGTCGAACACCGGGGAGCTGTTTTTT. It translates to CASSQAPGSNTGELFF.

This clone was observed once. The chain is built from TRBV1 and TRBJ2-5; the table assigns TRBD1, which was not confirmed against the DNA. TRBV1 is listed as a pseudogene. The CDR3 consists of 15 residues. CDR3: CASSLGQGSWETQYF. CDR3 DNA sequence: TGCGCCAGCAGCCTGGGGCAGGGGAGTTGGGAGACCCAGTACTTC.

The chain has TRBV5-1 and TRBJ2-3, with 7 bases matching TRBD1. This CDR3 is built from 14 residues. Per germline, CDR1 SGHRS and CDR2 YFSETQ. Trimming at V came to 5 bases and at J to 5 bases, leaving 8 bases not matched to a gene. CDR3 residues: CASRIQGPGDTQYF. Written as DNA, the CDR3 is TGCGCCAGCAGGATACAGGGGCCTGGAGATACGCAGTATTTT.

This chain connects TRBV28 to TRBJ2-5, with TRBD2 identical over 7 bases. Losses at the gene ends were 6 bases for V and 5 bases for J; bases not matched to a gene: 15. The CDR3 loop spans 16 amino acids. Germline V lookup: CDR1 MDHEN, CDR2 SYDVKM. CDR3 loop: CASSIAPGGMLETQYF. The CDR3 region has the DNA TGTGCCAGCAGCATAGCGCCGGGAGGAATGTTGGAGACCCAGTACTTC.

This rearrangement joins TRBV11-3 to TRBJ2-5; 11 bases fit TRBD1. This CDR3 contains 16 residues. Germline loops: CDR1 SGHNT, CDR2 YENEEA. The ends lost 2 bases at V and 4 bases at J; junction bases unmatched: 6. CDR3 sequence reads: CASSLTLGTGGETQYF. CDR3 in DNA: TGTGCCAGCAGCTTAACCTTAGGGACAGGGGGAGAGACCCAGTACTTC.

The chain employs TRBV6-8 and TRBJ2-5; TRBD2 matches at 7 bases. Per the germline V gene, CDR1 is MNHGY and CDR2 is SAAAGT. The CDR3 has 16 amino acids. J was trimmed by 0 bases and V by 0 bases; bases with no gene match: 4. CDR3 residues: CASSYSSSGYQETQYF. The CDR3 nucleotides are TGTGCCAGCAGTTACTCCAGTAGCGGGTACCAAGAGACCCAGTACTTC.

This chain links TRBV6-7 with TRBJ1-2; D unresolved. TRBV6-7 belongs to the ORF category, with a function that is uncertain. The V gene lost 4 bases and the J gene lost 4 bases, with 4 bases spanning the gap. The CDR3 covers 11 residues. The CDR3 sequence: CASSFFYGYTF. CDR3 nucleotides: TGTGCCAGCAGTTTCTTCTATGGCTACACCTTC.

CDR3 nucleotide sequence: TGTGCCAGCAGTTTAAGGCGCCAGGGGGCGGGTCAGCCCCAGCATTTT. The encoded protein is CASSLRRQGAGQPQHF. The rearrangement uses TRBV6-8 and TRBJ1-5; TRBD1 matches 8 bases. This CDR3 has 16 residues. Germline V gene lookup returns CDR1 MNHGY and CDR2 SAAAGT. V lost 4 bases to trimming and J lost 6 bases; unmatched junction nucleotides: 11.

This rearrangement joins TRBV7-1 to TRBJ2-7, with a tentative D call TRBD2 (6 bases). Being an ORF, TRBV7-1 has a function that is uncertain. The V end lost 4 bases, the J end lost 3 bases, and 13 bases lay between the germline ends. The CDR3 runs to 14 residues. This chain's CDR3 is CASSLEPGDYEQYF. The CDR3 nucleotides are TGTGCCAGCAGCTTGGAACCGGGGGACTACGAGCAGTACTTC.

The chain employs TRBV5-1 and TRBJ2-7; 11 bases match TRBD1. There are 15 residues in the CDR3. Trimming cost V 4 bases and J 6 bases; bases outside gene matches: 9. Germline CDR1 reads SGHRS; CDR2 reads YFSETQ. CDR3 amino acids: CASSPRDRGSGEQYF. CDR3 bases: TGCGCCAGCAGCCCCCGGGACAGGGGGTCTGGCGAGCAGTACTTC. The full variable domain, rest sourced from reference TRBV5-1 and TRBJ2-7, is KAGVTQTPRYLIKTRGQQVTLSCSPISGHRSVSWYQQTPGQGLQFLFEYFSETQRNKGNFPGRFSGRQFSNSRSEMNVSTLELGDSALYLCASSPRDRGSGEQYFGPGTRLTVT.

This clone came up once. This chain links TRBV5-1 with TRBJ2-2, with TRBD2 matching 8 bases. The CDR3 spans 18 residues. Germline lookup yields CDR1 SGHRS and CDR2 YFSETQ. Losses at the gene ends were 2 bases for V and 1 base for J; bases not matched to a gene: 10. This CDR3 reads CASSLHPSGSLNTGELFF. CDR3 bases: TGCGCCAGCAGCTTACACCCTAGCGGGTCTTTGAACACCGGGGAGCTGTTTTTT.

The CDR3 loop reads CASCKQGRWEKLFF. The CDR3 bases are TGTGCCAGCTGCAAACAGGGGCGATGGGAAAAACTGTTTTTT. The rearrangement uses TRBV28 and TRBJ1-4, with 7 bases aligning to TRBD1. The CDR3 totals 14 residues. The germline gives CDR1 MDHEN, CDR2 SYDVKM. V lost 8 bases and J lost 8; bases outside the gene matches: 11. Combining the CDR3 with reference TRBV28 and TRBJ1-4 gives the whole variable domain DVKVTQSSRYLVKRTGEKVFLECVQDMDHENMFWYRQDPGLGLRLIYFSYDVKMKEKGDIPEGYSVSREKKERFSLILESASTNQTSMYLCASCKQGRWEKLFFGSGTQLSVL.

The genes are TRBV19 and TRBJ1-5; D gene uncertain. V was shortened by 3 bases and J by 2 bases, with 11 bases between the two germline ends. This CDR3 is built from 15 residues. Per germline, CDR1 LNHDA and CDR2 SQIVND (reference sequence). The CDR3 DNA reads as TGTGCCAGTAGTATCCCGGGTTCGCGCAATCAGCCCCAGCATTTT. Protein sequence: CASSIPGSRNQPQHF. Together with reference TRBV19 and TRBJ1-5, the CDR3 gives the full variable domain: DGGITQSPKYLFRKEGQNVTLSCEQNLNHDAMYWYRQDPGQGLRLIYYSQIVNDFQKGDIAEGYSVSREKKESFPLTVTSAQKNPTAFYLCASSIPGSRNQPQHFGDGTRLSIL.

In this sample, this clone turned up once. CDR3 nucleotide sequence: TGTGCCACCAGCAGAGATTGGGGACGAATGAACACTGAAGCTTTCTTT. It is translated as CATSRDWGRMNTEAFF. The genes are TRBV15 and TRBJ1-1; D is perhaps TRBD1 (5 bases). Trimming removed 0 bases at V and 0 bases at J, with 11 bases between. CDR1 is LNHNV, CDR2 YYDKDF, per germline (reference sequence). CDR3 length equals 16 residues.

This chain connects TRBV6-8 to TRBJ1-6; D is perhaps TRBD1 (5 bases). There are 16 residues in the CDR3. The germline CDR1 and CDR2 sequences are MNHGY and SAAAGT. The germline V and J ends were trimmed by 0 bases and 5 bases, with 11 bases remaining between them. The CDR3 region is CASSYSRGGNNSPLHF. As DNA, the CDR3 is TGTGCCAGCAGTTACTCGCGTGGGGGGAATAATTCACCCCTCCACTTT.

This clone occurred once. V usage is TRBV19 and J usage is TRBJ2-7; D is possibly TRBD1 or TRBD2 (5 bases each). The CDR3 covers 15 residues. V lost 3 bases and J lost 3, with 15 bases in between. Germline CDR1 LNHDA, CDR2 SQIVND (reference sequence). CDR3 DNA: TGTGCCAGTAGTATTTTCGGGGACGGAATCTACGAGCAGTACTTC. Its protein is CASSIFGDGIYEQYF. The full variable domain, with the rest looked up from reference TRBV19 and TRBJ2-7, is DGGITQSPKYLFRKEGQNVTLSCEQNLNHDAMYWYRQDPGQGLRLIYYSQIVNDFQKGDIAEGYSVSREKKESFPLTVTSAQKNPTAFYLCASSIFGDGIYEQYFGPGTRLTVT.

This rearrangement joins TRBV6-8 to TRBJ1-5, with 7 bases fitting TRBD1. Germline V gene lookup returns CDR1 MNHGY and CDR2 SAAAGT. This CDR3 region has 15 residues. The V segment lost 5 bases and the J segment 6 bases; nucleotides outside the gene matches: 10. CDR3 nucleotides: TGTGCCAGCAGTAACAGGGGTCGAGGTACTCAGCCCCAGCATTTT. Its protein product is CASSNRGRGTQPQHF.

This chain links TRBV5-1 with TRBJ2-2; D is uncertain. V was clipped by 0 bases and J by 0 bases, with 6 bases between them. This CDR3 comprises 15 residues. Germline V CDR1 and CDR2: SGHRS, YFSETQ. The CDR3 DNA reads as TGCGCCAGCAGCTTGGTGCAGGCGAACACCGGGGAGCTGTTTTTT. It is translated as CASSLVQANTGELFF.

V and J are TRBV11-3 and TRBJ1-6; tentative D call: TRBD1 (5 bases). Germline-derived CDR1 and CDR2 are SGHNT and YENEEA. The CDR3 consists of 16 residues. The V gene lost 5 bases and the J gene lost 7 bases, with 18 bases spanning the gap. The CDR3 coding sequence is TGTGCCAGCAGCGGGACTCCTCCCGGGGGAAATTCACCCCTCCACTTT. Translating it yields CASSGTPPGGNSPLHF. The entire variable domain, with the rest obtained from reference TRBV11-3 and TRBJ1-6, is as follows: EAGVVQSPRYKIIEKKQPVAFWCNPISGHNTLYWYLQNLGQGPELLIRYENEEAVDDSQLPKDRFSAERLKGVDSTLKIQPAELGDSAVYLCASSGTPPGGNSPLHFGNGTRLTVT.

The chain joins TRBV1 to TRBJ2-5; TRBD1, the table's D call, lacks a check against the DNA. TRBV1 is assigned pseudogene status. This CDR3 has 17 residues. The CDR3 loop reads CASSQQGQGRISETQYF. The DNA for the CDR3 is TGCGCCAGCAGCCAACAGGGACAGGGGAGAATAAGTGAGACCCAGTACTTC.